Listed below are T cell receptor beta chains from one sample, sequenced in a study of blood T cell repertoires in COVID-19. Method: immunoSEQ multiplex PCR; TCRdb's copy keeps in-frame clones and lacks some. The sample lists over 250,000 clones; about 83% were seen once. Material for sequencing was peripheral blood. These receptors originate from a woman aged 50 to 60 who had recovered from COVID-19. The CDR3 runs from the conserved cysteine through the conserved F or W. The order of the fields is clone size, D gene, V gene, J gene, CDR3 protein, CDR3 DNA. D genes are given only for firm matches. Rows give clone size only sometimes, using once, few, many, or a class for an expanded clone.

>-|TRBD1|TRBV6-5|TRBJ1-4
CASIKPGQGYEKLFF
TGTGCCAGCATTAAACCCGGACAGGGTTATGAAAAACTGTTTTTT
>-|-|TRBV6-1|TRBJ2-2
CASSQRTDSGELFF
TGTGCCAGCAGTCAAAGGACAGATAGCGGGGAGCTGTTTTTT
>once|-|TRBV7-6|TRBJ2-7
CASSFSGLTNYEQYF
TGTGCCAGCAGCTTTTCAGGGTTAACAAACTACGAGCAGTACTTC
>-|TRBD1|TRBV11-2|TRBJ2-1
CASSYGQASYNEQFF
TGTGCCAGCAGCTACGGACAGGCCTCCTACAATGAGCAGTTCTTC
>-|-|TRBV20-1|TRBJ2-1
CSASTPLVSGFHEQFF
TGCAGTGCTAGTACCCCTCTTGTTAGCGGTTTCCATGAGCAGTTCTTC
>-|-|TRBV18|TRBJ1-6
CASSPGTGYSPLHF
TGTGCCAGCTCACCCGGAACAGGGTATTCACCCCTCCACTTT
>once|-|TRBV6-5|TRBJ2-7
CASRRSGGDEQYF
TGTGCCAGCAGACGCTCCGGAGGGGACGAGCAGTACTTC
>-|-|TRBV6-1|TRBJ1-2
CASSEDDRSYGYTF
TGTGCCAGCAGTGAAGATGACAGGAGCTATGGCTACACCTTC
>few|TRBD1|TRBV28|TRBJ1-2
CASTTGQGGYGYTF
TGTGCCAGCACCACAGGACAGGGCGGGTATGGCTACACCTTC
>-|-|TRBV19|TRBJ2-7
CASSQSAYEQYF
TGTGCCAGTAGCCAGTCCGCCTACGAGCAGTACTTC
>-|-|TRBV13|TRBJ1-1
CASSLTVNTEAFF
TGTGCCAGCAGCTTAACGGTTAACACTGAAGCTTTCTTT